The 23 T cell receptor beta chains presented below share a single source sample, sequenced in a study of CXCR3-negative and CXCR3-positive naive CD8 T cells. No antigen has been identified for these receptors. Whole-study findings and limits: Relative to CXCR3-negative naive cells, CXCR3-positive naive cells had more hydrophobic TRB CDR3s.

Via 5' RACE with UMI labels, TRB cDNA libraries were prepared. Following a re-call of the 5' RACE reads, TCRdb has one entry per CDR3 protein and lacks DNA. The sample table includes 150,000 or so distinct CDR3 sequences. Specimen: naive CXCR3+ CD8+ T cells from blood. Subset of the sample: CD45RO-CCR7+CD27+CD95- naive CD8+ T cells expressing CXCR3 (TNR3+). The receptors were gathered from a human donor in good health. Some clones in this sample may be carry-over from other donors' samples.

V usage is TRBV29-1 and J usage is TRBJ2-2. Per germline, CDR1 SQVTM and CDR2 ANQGSEA. The CDR3 spans 12 residues. The CDR3 sequence is CSAAAGTGDLFF.

The chain links TRBV20-1 to TRBJ2-7; TCRdb picks TRBD2, but there is no DNA to check that call. Germline V lookup: CDR1 DFQATT, CDR2 SNEGSKA (reference sequence). The CDR3 runs 16 residues. The CDR3 reads CSAQRLAGKGPYEQYF.

This chain connects TRBV5-1 to TRBJ2-5; TCRdb returns TRBD1, unconfirmable since there is no DNA. The germline V gene encodes CDR1 SGHRS and CDR2 YFSETQ. The CDR3 length is 14 residues. This CDR3 is CASSTSGGGETQYF.

The chain carries TRBV7-9 and TRBJ2-7. The CDR3 has 14 residues. Germline lookup yields CDR1 SEHNR and CDR2 FQNEAQ (reference sequence). CDR3 residues: CASSLAGSAQEQYF.

V gene TRBV29-1 combines with J gene TRBJ1-2; TCRdb's assignment of TRBD1 cannot be checked, as there is no DNA. The CDR3 is 12 residues long. CDR1 is SQVTM and CDR2 is ANQGSEA in the germline V gene. The chain's CDR3 is CSVDEDRGGYTF.

This chain connects TRBV4-1 to TRBJ2-2. The V gene's germline CDR1 is MGHRA and CDR2 YSYEKL. The CDR3 loop spans 13 amino acids. The CDR3 spells CASSQDQSGELFF.

The chain is built from TRBV29-1 and TRBJ2-7; TCRdb returns TRBD2, unconfirmable since there is no DNA. Germline CDR1 and CDR2: SQVTM and ANQGSEA. The CDR3 extends over 16 amino acids. The CDR3 protein is CSVLPLQREGSYEQYF.

The CDR3 loop is CASSLLYGLNEQFF. The chain joins TRBV5-6 to TRBJ2-1. Germline loops: CDR1 SGHDT, CDR2 YYEEEE. The CDR3 extends over 14 amino acids.

This chain uses TRBV19 with TRBJ1-1; the TRBD1 assignment by TCRdb is unverifiable without DNA. Germline CDR1 is LNHDA and CDR2 is SQIVND (reference sequence). The CDR3 length is 15 residues. CDR3 protein: CASSINGGMNTEAFF.

The rearrangement links TRBV7-8 to TRBJ2-7; TCRdb returns TRBD1, unconfirmable since there is no DNA. Germline CDR1 is SGHVS and CDR2 is FQNEAQ. The CDR3 is made up of 14 amino acids. The CDR3 loop reads CASSPPAATYEQYF.

The chain couples TRBV25-1 to TRBJ1-2; the TRBD1 assignment by TCRdb is unverifiable without DNA. This CDR3 comprises 17 residues. In germline, CDR1 is MGHDK, CDR2 SYGVNS. The CDR3 loop reads CASSEDPFRAGKDGYTF.

The chain links TRBV6-2 or TRBV6-3 to TRBJ1-5. Looked up from germline, CDR1 is MNHEY and CDR2 is SVGEGT. The CDR3 covers 16 residues. The CDR3 here is CASSYERGLTDQPQHF.

The V call is TRBV7-6, the J call TRBJ2-7; without DNA, the TCRdb call of TRBD1 cannot be checked. The germline V gene has CDR1 SGHVS and CDR2 FNYEAQ. The CDR3 length is 14 residues. CDR3 protein: CASSLGGGAHEQYF.

The chain's CDR3 is CASSLGLDYGYTF. This sequence joins TRBV5-1 and TRBJ1-2. Germline CDR1 SGHRS, CDR2 YFSETQ. The CDR3 loop spans 13 amino acids.

The chain combines TRBV6-5 with TRBJ2-7; TCRdb lists TRBD1, though no DNA is available to test this call. Germline V gene data show CDR1 as MNHEY and CDR2 as SVGAGI. The CDR3 runs to 16 residues. This CDR3 reads CASSTPGTGVSYEQYF.

The V gene is TRBV4-3, the J gene TRBJ1-1; TCRdb lists TRBD1, though no DNA is available to test this call. This CDR3 has 13 amino acids. Looked up from germline, CDR1 is LGHNA and CDR2 is YSLEER. This CDR3 reads CASSQSRITEAFF.

This sequence joins TRBV2 and TRBJ2-1; no DNA is available, so the TRBD1 call from TCRdb remains unchecked. The CDR3 covers 14 residues. Germline loops: CDR1 SNHLY, CDR2 FYNNEI. The CDR3 spells CASTAGLSDNEQFF.

The rearrangement uses TRBV7-9 and TRBJ2-7; the D gene TCRdb calls, TRBD1, cannot be checked with no DNA. The CDR3 spans 14 residues. Germline-derived CDR1 and CDR2 are SEHNR and FQNEAQ (reference sequence). The CDR3 here is CASSFGAVVYEQYF.

The chain carries TRBV20-1 and TRBJ2-7. The CDR3 contains 11 residues. Germline V gene lookup returns CDR1 DFQATT and CDR2 SNEGSKA (reference sequence). The CDR3 loop reads CRARDGTTEYF.

The V call is TRBV9, the J call TRBJ2-7; as DNA is missing, the TRBD2 call by TCRdb cannot be tested. Germline values: CDR1 SGDLS, CDR2 YYNGEE. CDR3 size: 16 residues. CDR3: CASSSNPLAGTYEQYF.

The CDR3 spells CASSFPGEPGNTIYF. V is TRBV12-3 or TRBV12-4 and J is TRBJ1-3; with no DNA, the TCRdb D assignment of TRBD1 cannot be verified. The CDR3 length is 15 residues.

The chain has TRBV6-6 and TRBJ1-1; TCRdb's D call of TRBD1 is untestable without DNA. CDR1 and CDR2 (germline): MNHNY, SVGAGI (reference sequence). This CDR3 comprises 15 residues. CDR3 residues: CASTGTGTLWTEAFF.

The chain uses TRBV28 and TRBJ2-6. Germline values: CDR1 MDHEN, CDR2 SYDVKM. The CDR3 consists of 18 residues. The CDR3 protein is CASTEQNGPISGANVLTF. Variable domain in full (rest from reference TRBV28 and TRBJ2-6): DVKVTQSSRYLVKRTGEKVFLECVQDMDHENMFWYRQDPGLGLRLIYFSYDVKMKEKGDIPEGYSVSREKKERFSLILESASTNQTSMYLCASTEQNGPISGANVLTFGAGSRLTVL.